Detailed here is one TCR beta chain. Its target is not known. This entry is derived from a study of cytomegalovirus exposure and HLA in healthy donors. Broader study findings: In a later analysis, TCR beta V- and J-gene trimming was associated with a missense DCLRE1C variant. The study designated 150 to 200 TCR beta chains cytomegalovirus-associated.

V lost 3 bases, J lost 5 bases, and 8 bases lay in between. CDR1 KGHSH and CDR2 LQKENI come from the germline V gene. The CDR3 spans 13 residues. PCR employed 60 Vbeta and 13 Jbeta primers. Assay used: immunoSEQ multiplex PCR; TCRdb lists only in-frame clones, some missing. In the table there are 150,000 to 200,000 clones, 82% of which are singletons. The receptor was isolated from a woman aged 18 to 35 in good health and CMV-seronegative. The sequenced material came from PBMCs. The chain uses TRBV18 and TRBJ2-1, with D unclear. Written as DNA, the CDR3 is TGTGCCAGCTCACCTAGAACAGACAATGAGCAGTTCTTC. It specifies CASSPRTDNEQFF.